This T cell receptor beta chain appears in the sequencing data of a study of neurological immune-mediated disorders. By its share, this clonotype is medium-sized. A 10-nucleotide random UMI tagged transcripts in template-switch 5'RACE cDNA synthesis. TCRdb analysed the 5' RACE reads with MiXCR anew, one entry per CDR3 protein. The repertoire holds about 38,000 distinct CDR3 sequences, with nearly 5% as singletons. The CDR3 loop spans 15 amino acids. Germline assignment: CDR1 DFQATT and CDR2 SNEGSKA (reference sequence). The germline V and J ends were trimmed by 0 bases and 6 bases, with 15 bases remaining between them. There were approximately 1.1 million CD4+ or CD8+ T cells used in the sorted libraries.

This sequence joins TRBV20-1 and TRBJ2-1, with TRBD2 as a possible D gene (6 bases). The sequence was collected from a man aged 18 to 30 in good health. Sequenced: CD4+ T cells from blood. The CDR3 DNA is TGCAGTGCTAGAGAACGGGGACTTCAAATCAATGAGCAGTTCTTC. Translated, it gives CSARERGLQINEQFF.